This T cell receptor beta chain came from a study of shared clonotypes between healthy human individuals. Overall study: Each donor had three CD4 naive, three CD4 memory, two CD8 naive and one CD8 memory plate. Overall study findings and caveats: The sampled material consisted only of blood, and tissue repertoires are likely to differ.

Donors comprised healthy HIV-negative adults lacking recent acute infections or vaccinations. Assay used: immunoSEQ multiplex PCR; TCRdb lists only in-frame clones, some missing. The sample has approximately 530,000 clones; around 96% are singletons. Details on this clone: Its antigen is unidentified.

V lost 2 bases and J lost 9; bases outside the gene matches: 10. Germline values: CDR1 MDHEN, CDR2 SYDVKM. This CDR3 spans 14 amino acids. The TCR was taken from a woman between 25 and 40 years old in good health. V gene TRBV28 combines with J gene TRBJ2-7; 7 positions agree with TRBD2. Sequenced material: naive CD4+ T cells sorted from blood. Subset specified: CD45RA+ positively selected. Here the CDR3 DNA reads TGTGCCAGCAGTTTACCCCCAACTAGCGAGGTGCAGTACTTC. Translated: CASSLPPTSEVQYF.